This T cell receptor (beta chain) was retrieved from a study of patients and donors after allogeneic stem cell transplantation. TCRdb passed the RT-PCR reads through MiXCR, listing each CDR3 protein once. The sample includes approximately 250,000 distinct CDR3 sequences, 13% to 15% of them seen just once. The CDR3 length is 12 residues. V lost 6 bases and J lost 5, with 13 bases in between. CDR1 and CDR2 from the germline V gene are DFQATT and SNEGSKA (reference sequence). This TCR derives from a human donor who was either an allogeneic HSCT recipient or a stem cell or donor lymphocyte infusion donor (not recorded which). It is not recorded whose cells these are; they may come from a transplant donor. The sample consisted of blood, either unsorted or a sorted T cell fraction (not recorded which). V gene TRBV20-1 combines with J gene TRBJ2-5; D might be TRBD1 (5 bases). The CDR3 loop is CSAHDRFETQYF. In nucleotides, the CDR3 is TGCAGTGCGCATGACAGATTCGAGACCCAGTACTTC.